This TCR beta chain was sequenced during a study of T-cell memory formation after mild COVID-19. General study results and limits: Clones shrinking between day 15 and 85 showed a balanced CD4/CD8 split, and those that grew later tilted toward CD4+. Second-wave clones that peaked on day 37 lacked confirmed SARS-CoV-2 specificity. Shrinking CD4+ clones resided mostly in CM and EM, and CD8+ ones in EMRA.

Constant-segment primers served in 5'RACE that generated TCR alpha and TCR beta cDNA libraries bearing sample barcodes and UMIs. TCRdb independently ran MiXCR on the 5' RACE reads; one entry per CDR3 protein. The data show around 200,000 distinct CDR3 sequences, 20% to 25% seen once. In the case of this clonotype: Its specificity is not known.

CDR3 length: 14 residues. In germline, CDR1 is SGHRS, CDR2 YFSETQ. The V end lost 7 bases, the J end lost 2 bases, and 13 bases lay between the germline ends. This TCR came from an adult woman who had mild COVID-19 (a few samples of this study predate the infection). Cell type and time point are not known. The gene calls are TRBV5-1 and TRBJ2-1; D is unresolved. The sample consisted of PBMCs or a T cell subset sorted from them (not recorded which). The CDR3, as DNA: TGCGCCAGCTCGCTAGGGTCCCCCTACAATGAGCAGTTCTTC. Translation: CASSLGSPYNEQFF. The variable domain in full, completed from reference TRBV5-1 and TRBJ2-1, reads KAGVTQTPRYLIKTRGQQVTLSCSPISGHRSVSWYQQTPGQGLQFLFEYFSETQRNKGNFPGRFSGRQFSNSRSEMNVSTLELGDSALYLCASSLGSPYNEQFFGPGTRLTVL.